A selection of T cell receptor beta chains follows, all from one sample in a study of T cell repertoires in cytomegalovirus infection. One entry per CDR3 protein, called by TCRdb with MiXCR from the reads. The sample records about 240,000 distinct CDR3 sequences, 6% to 8% being singletons. Material for sequencing was PBMCs. Receptors originate from a human donor in good health (CMV status not recorded). Some clones in this sample may be carry-over from other donors' samples. Each CDR3 is given with its conserved first and last residue. Fields, in order: D gene, clone size, V gene, J gene, CDR3 DNA, CDR3 protein. The D gene is left open where the match is weak. Clone size is not always given. Where it is, it says once, few, many or a class for expanded clones.

d_gene: TRBD1; abundance: many; v_gene: TRBV20-1; j_gene: TRBJ1-1; CDR3nt: TGCAGTGGGGAGGGGGCGCGGACGAACACTGAAGCTTTCTTT; CDR3aa: CSGEGARTNTEAFF
d_gene: NA; abundance: many; v_gene: TRBV20-1; j_gene: TRBJ1-2; CDR3nt: TGCAGTGCTAGACCGGGTGGCAAGACTAACTATGGCTACACCTTC; CDR3aa: CSARPGGKTNYGYTF
d_gene: NA; abundance: many; v_gene: TRBV7-8; j_gene: TRBJ2-7; CDR3nt: TGTGCCAGCAGCCTAGGCAGGGGTAGCATCTACGAGCAGTACTTC; CDR3aa: CASSLGRGSIYEQYF
d_gene: TRBD1; abundance: many; v_gene: TRBV7-2; j_gene: TRBJ1-2; CDR3nt: TGTGCCAGCGGTCAGGGGGCAGGTGGCTACACCTTC; CDR3aa: CASGQGAGGYTF
d_gene: NA; abundance: many; v_gene: TRBV2; j_gene: TRBJ2-1; CDR3nt: TGTGCCAGCAGTGAGGCCAGGGGCGAGAGGGGTGAGCAGTTCTTC; CDR3aa: CASSEARGERGEQFF
d_gene: TRBD2; abundance: many; v_gene: TRBV7-8; j_gene: TRBJ2-1; CDR3nt: TGTGCCAGCAGCTCTTATAGCGGGGGTGCCTACAATGAGCAGTTCTTC; CDR3aa: CASSSYSGGAYNEQFF
d_gene: NA; abundance: many; v_gene: TRBV29-1; j_gene: TRBJ1-1; CDR3nt: TGCAGCGTTCGGGCCCGCAGATTGAACACTGAAGCTTTCTTT; CDR3aa: CSVRARRLNTEAFF
d_gene: NA; abundance: few; v_gene: TRBV6-2/TRBV6-3; j_gene: TRBJ1-5; CDR3nt: TGTGCCAGCACCAACCCCGGGATTAGCAATCAGCCCCAGCATTTT; CDR3aa: CASTNPGISNQPQHF
d_gene: TRBD1; abundance: many; v_gene: TRBV12-3/TRBV12-4; j_gene: TRBJ2-3; CDR3nt: TGTGCCAGCGGGACAGCAGACACAGATACGCAGTATTTT; CDR3aa: CASGTADTDTQYF
d_gene: TRBD2; abundance: many; v_gene: TRBV29-1; j_gene: TRBJ2-3; CDR3nt: TGCAGCGTAGCGGGGGGGGACTCAGATACGCAGTATTTT; CDR3aa: CSVAGGDSDTQYF
d_gene: NA; abundance: many; v_gene: TRBV7-2; j_gene: TRBJ2-7; CDR3nt: TGTGCCAGCAGCTTAGGCGGTAGGAAGAACGAGCAGTACTTC; CDR3aa: CASSLGGRKNEQYF
d_gene: NA; abundance: many; v_gene: TRBV6-5; j_gene: TRBJ1-2; CDR3nt: TGTGCCAGCAGTTACGCAGGGAATGGCTACACCTTC; CDR3aa: CASSYAGNGYTF
d_gene: NA; abundance: NA; v_gene: TRBV3-1; j_gene: TRBJ2-6; CDR3nt: TGTGCCAGCGGGGGGCCTTATGGGGCCAACGTCCTGACTTTC; CDR3aa: CASGGPYGANVLTF
d_gene: NA; abundance: many; v_gene: TRBV7-2; j_gene: TRBJ2-2; CDR3nt: TGTGCCAGCGGACTGACAGTTGGCGGGGAGCTGTTTTTT; CDR3aa: CASGLTVGGELFF
d_gene: NA; abundance: many; v_gene: TRBV7-2; j_gene: TRBJ1-4; CDR3nt: TGTGCCAGCAGCGCTAGACAGAGCCCTAATGAAAAACTGTTTTTT; CDR3aa: CASSARQSPNEKLFF
d_gene: TRBD1; abundance: NA; v_gene: TRBV29-1; j_gene: TRBJ2-7; CDR3nt: TGCAGCGTAGCCGGGACAGACTACGAGCAGTACTTC; CDR3aa: CSVAGTDYEQYF
d_gene: TRBD1; abundance: many; v_gene: TRBV19; j_gene: TRBJ1-2; CDR3nt: TGTGCCAGATCGGACAGGGGAGATGGCTACACCTTC; CDR3aa: CARSDRGDGYTF
d_gene: NA; abundance: many; v_gene: TRBV7-9; j_gene: TRBJ1-4; CDR3nt: TGTGCCAGCAGCTTAGGCGGCGTTGCAGGGACTAATGAAAAACTGTTTTTT; CDR3aa: CASSLGGVAGTNEKLFF
d_gene: NA; abundance: many; v_gene: TRBV7-2; j_gene: TRBJ2-2; CDR3nt: TGTGCCAGCAGCTCCAAGAGAAACACCGGGGAGCTGTTTTTT; CDR3aa: CASSSKRNTGELFF
d_gene: TRBD2; abundance: many; v_gene: TRBV7-2; j_gene: TRBJ2-3; CDR3nt: TGTGCCAGCAGCTTAGCTGTAGCGGGGGCCTCCCCTGGCACAGATACGCAGTATTTT; CDR3aa: CASSLAVAGASPGTDTQYF
d_gene: NA; abundance: many; v_gene: TRBV28; j_gene: TRBJ1-1; CDR3nt: TGTGCCAGCAGTTTACGTTGGGGAAACATGAACACTGAAGCTTTCTTT; CDR3aa: CASSLRWGNMNTEAFF
d_gene: NA; abundance: many; v_gene: TRBV19; j_gene: TRBJ2-1; CDR3nt: TGTGCCAGTAGTACCCCGTTACTTGAAAGGAGGGTTTACAATGAGCAGTTCTTC; CDR3aa: CASSTPLLERRVYNEQFF
d_gene: NA; abundance: many; v_gene: TRBV12-3/TRBV12-4; j_gene: TRBJ2-1; CDR3nt: TGTGCCAGCAGTTTATGGGGGGCTAGGAATGAGCAGTTCTTC; CDR3aa: CASSLWGARNEQFF
d_gene: TRBD1; abundance: few; v_gene: TRBV19; j_gene: TRBJ1-5; CDR3nt: TGTGCCAGTAGAGCGGGACAGGGGGCAATTAATCAGCCCCAGCATTTT; CDR3aa: CASRAGQGAINQPQHF
d_gene: NA; abundance: many; v_gene: TRBV30; j_gene: TRBJ1-1; CDR3nt: TGTGCCTGGAGTTCGGAGACCCGGAACACTGAAGCTTTCTTT; CDR3aa: CAWSSETRNTEAFF
d_gene: TRBD1; abundance: many; v_gene: TRBV11-1; j_gene: TRBJ1-1; CDR3nt: TGTGCCAGCAGGCTGCTACAGGGGCCGAACACTGAAGCTTTCTTT; CDR3aa: CASRLLQGPNTEAFF
d_gene: NA; abundance: few; v_gene: TRBV10-2; j_gene: TRBJ2-2; CDR3nt: TGCGCCAGCAGTGAGATGGGAAACGGGGTTGGCACCGGGGAGCTGTTTTTT; CDR3aa: CASSEMGNGVGTGELFF
d_gene: NA; abundance: many; v_gene: TRBV6-4; j_gene: TRBJ2-2; CDR3nt: TGTGCCAGCAGTCTAAGCGAAACAGGGGAGCTGTTTTTT; CDR3aa: CASSLSETGELFF
d_gene: TRBD1; abundance: many; v_gene: TRBV29-1; j_gene: TRBJ1-6; CDR3nt: TGCAGCGTGCATTGGGACAGGTATAATTCACCCCTCCACTTT; CDR3aa: CSVHWDRYNSPLHF
d_gene: NA; abundance: NA; v_gene: TRBV10-3; j_gene: TRBJ2-5; CDR3nt: TGTGCCATCAGGGACAGCCAAGAGACCCAGTACTTC; CDR3aa: CAIRDSQETQYF
d_gene: NA; abundance: NA; v_gene: TRBV6-6; j_gene: TRBJ2-7; CDR3nt: TGTGCCAGCAGTTACTCTTCAATCATCGTTGGGACGAACGAGCAGTACTTC; CDR3aa: CASSYSSIIVGTNEQYF
d_gene: TRBD2; abundance: many; v_gene: TRBV29-1; j_gene: TRBJ2-1; CDR3nt: TGCAGCGTTGCAGGGTTTACGGGGGGACCGTACAATGAGCAGTTCTTC; CDR3aa: CSVAGFTGGPYNEQFF
d_gene: NA; abundance: many; v_gene: TRBV7-2; j_gene: TRBJ1-6; CDR3nt: TGTGCCAGCAGCTCCCAGCGCAGGGAAGGGCTCTATAATTCACCCCTCCACTTT; CDR3aa: CASSSQRREGLYNSPLHF
d_gene: NA; abundance: many; v_gene: TRBV6-2/TRBV6-3; j_gene: TRBJ2-7; CDR3nt: TGTGCCAGCAGTTACTCTTTTGGAAAGGGAAGCTCCTACGAGCAGTACTTC; CDR3aa: CASSYSFGKGSSYEQYF
d_gene: NA; abundance: many; v_gene: TRBV7-2; j_gene: TRBJ2-7; CDR3nt: TGTGCCAGCAGCTTTCGGACCCAGGGGTACGAGCAGTACTTC; CDR3aa: CASSFRTQGYEQYF
d_gene: NA; abundance: many; v_gene: TRBV28; j_gene: TRBJ2-1; CDR3nt: TGTGCCAGCAGTTCCGGGACCCCCTCCTACAATGAGCAGTTCTTC; CDR3aa: CASSSGTPSYNEQFF
d_gene: NA; abundance: many; v_gene: TRBV7-9; j_gene: TRBJ2-6; CDR3nt: TGTGCCAGCAGCACAGACATTAACGTCCTGACTTTC; CDR3aa: CASSTDINVLTF
d_gene: NA; abundance: many; v_gene: TRBV6-2/TRBV6-3; j_gene: TRBJ2-3; CDR3nt: TGTGCCAGCAGTTCAGCCCTAGCCTCGCGAGATACGCAGTATTTT; CDR3aa: CASSSALASRDTQYF
d_gene: TRBD1; abundance: many; v_gene: TRBV29-1; j_gene: TRBJ1-5; CDR3nt: TGCAGCGTTGGGACAGGGGAGAATCAGCCCCAGCATTTT; CDR3aa: CSVGTGENQPQHF
d_gene: NA; abundance: many; v_gene: TRBV12-3/TRBV12-4; j_gene: TRBJ2-5; CDR3nt: TGTGCCAGCGGACGGGGAGAGACCCAGTACTTC; CDR3aa: CASGRGETQYF
d_gene: NA; abundance: few; v_gene: TRBV6-2/TRBV6-3; j_gene: TRBJ1-6; CDR3nt: TGTGCCAGCAGCCCCGGAGTGAGGGATTCACCCCTCCACTTT; CDR3aa: CASSPGVRDSPLHF
d_gene: NA; abundance: many; v_gene: TRBV25-1; j_gene: TRBJ1-2; CDR3nt: TGTGCCAGCAGTGGCGGGGGAAGTGGCTACACCTTC; CDR3aa: CASSGGGSGYTF
d_gene: NA; abundance: many; v_gene: TRBV18; j_gene: TRBJ1-6; CDR3nt: TGTGCCAGCTCACAACATAATAATTCACCCCTCCACTTT; CDR3aa: CASSQHNNSPLHF
d_gene: TRBD1; abundance: many; v_gene: TRBV19; j_gene: TRBJ2-3; CDR3nt: TGTGCCAGTAGTATAGGGGACAGGGGGACAGATACGCAGTATTTT; CDR3aa: CASSIGDRGTDTQYF
d_gene: NA; abundance: NA; v_gene: TRBV20-1; j_gene: TRBJ1-2; CDR3nt: TGCAGTGCTGCGACAGGAATAGCTAACTATGGCTACACCTTC; CDR3aa: CSAATGIANYGYTF
d_gene: TRBD1; abundance: many; v_gene: TRBV20-1; j_gene: TRBJ1-2; CDR3nt: TGCAGTGCTAGAGCCGGGACAGGGAAGTTTGACTATGGCTACACCTTC; CDR3aa: CSARAGTGKFDYGYTF
d_gene: NA; abundance: many; v_gene: TRBV28; j_gene: TRBJ2-1; CDR3nt: TGTGCCAGCAGTAGAGAAGGGGGGGCTAAGCAGTTCTTC; CDR3aa: CASSREGGAKQFF